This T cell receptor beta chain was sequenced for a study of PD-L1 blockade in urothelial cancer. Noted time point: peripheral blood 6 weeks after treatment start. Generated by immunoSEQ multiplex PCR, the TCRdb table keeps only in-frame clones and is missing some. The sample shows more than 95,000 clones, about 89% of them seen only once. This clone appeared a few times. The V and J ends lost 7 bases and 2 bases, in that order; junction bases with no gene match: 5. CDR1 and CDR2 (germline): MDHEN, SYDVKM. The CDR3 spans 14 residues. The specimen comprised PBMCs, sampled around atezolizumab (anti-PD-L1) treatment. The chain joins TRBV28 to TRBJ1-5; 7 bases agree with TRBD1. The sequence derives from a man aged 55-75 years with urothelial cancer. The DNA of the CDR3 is TGTGCCAGCATTCGAGACAGGGGCAATCAGCCCCAGCATTTT. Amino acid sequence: CASIRDRGNQPQHF.